This TCR beta chain comes out of a study of T cells in Graves' hyperthyroidism and ophthalmopathy. The study, taken as a whole, reports: Most thyroid clonotypes with frequency above 0.001 were detected in blood. With a median lead of around 6.7 months before onset, the model predicted ophthalmopathy.

In germline, CDR1 is SGHAT, CDR2 FQNNGV. The CDR3 consists of 17 residues. The ends were cut back, 5 bases at V and 3 bases at J, with 23 bases in the middle. Hyperthyroidism of Graves' type that showed no ophthalmopathy progression within 18 months was stable. Diagnostic assessment was based on clinical symptoms, serum thyroxine and TRAb, thyroid ultrasound and orbital computed tomography. This clonotype was found many times. What it recognizes is unknown. Amplified regions were TCR beta CDR3 sequences from RNA transcripts. The TCR CDR3 first-round RT-PCR relied on the HTBI primer set. MiXCR was run by TCRdb on the multiplex PCR reads, yielding one entry per CDR3 protein. The sample lists 400,000 to 550,000 distinct CDR3 sequences; about 15% were seen once.

The TCR was taken from a woman younger than 30 with Graves' hyperthyroidism. The V call is TRBV11-2, the J call TRBJ2-7; perhaps TRBD2 as D (6 bases). Sample: blood. The CDR3 DNA sequence: TGTGCCAGCAGCACCCAAGTCGGGGGTAAATCGGTCTACGAGCAGTACTTC. As protein: CASSTQVGGKSVYEQYF.